What follows are 21 T cell receptor beta chains derived from one specimen sequenced in a study of blood T cell repertoires in COVID-19. The repertoire was sequenced with immunoSEQ multiplex PCR; TCRdb's copy has only in-frame clones and lacks some. The top ten hold 11% to 15% of the sample, which has 170,000 or so clones, 84% seen once. The sample comprised peripheral blood. Every receptor here comes from a man aged 18-30 years with active or convalescent COVID-19.

The chain recombines TRBV15 with TRBJ1-3; D is perhaps TRBD1 (5 bases). This CDR3 is built from 18 residues. V shed 1 base and J shed 0 bases, with 16 bases lying between them. Germline V lookup: CDR1 LNHNV, CDR2 YYDKDF (reference sequence). In DNA form, the CDR3 reads TGTGCCACCAGCAGAGGCTCGACAAGGGGATACTCTGGAAACACCATATATTTT. The encoded protein is CATSRGSTRGYSGNTIYF.

This chain links TRBV6-5 with TRBJ1-6; 9 nucleotides line up with TRBD1. Trimming removed 6 bases from V and 10 bases from J; junction bases left unmatched: 7. The length of the CDR3 is 14 residues. The germline gives CDR1 MNHEY, CDR2 SVGAGI. The CDR3 nucleotides read TGTGCCAGCAGCCGGACAGGGGAGGGCTCACCCCTCCACTTT. It encodes CASSRTGEGSPLHF.

The chain uses TRBV2 and TRBJ1-1; D remains ambiguous. V lost 4 bases to trimming and J lost 7 bases, with 13 bases between them. Germline V lookup: CDR1 SNHLY, CDR2 FYNNEI. CDR3 length equals 13 residues. The CDR3 loop reads CASSGILKSEAFF. Written as DNA, the CDR3 is TGTGCCAGCAGTGGCATACTCAAAAGTGAAGCTTTCTTT.

The rearrangement joins TRBV15 to TRBJ1-1; the D gene is possibly TRBD1 (5 bases). There are 15 residues in the CDR3. Germline CDR1 LNHNV, CDR2 YYDKDF (reference sequence). V lost 0 bases and J 4 bases, leaving 12 bases between the germline ends. In DNA, the CDR3 is TGTGCCACCAGCAGAGATCCCAGGGCGGCCACTGAAGCTTTCTTT. Its protein is CATSRDPRAATEAFF.

The chain recombines TRBV4-2 with TRBJ2-5; 9 nucleotides align to TRBD2. CDR1 is LGHNA and CDR2 is YNFKEQ in the germline V gene. The CDR3 has 15 residues. J lost 0 bases, V lost 5 bases, and 4 bases had no gene match. The CDR3 loop is CASSKASGDQETQYF. In DNA, the CDR3 is TGTGCCAGCAGCAAGGCTAGCGGGGACCAAGAGACCCAGTACTTC.

V and J are TRBV7-2 and TRBJ1-4; D is undetermined. From germline, CDR1 is SGHTA and CDR2 FQGNSA. Trimming took off 2 bases at V and 7 bases at J, with 11 bases between the two ends. The CDR3 extends over 14 amino acids. CDR3 in DNA: TGTGCCAGCAGCTTAACCGGGTTTTTTGAAAAACTGTTTTTT. Encoded protein: CASSLTGFFEKLFF.

This clone turned up a few times. The chain has TRBV19 and TRBJ1-5, with 7 positions matching TRBD1. In germline, CDR1 is LNHDA, CDR2 SQIVND (reference sequence). The trim removed 4 bases at V and 1 base at J, leaving 7 bases unmatched. The CDR3 is 16 residues long. CDR3 loop: CASSTDRVVSNQPQHF. In nucleotides, the CDR3 is TGTGCCAGTAGTACCGACAGGGTTGTCAGCAATCAGCCCCAGCATTTT.

V usage is TRBV6-4 and J usage is TRBJ1-1; TRBD1 might be the D (6 bases). Looked up from germline, CDR1 is MRHNA and CDR2 is SNTAGT. This CDR3 region has 13 residues. Trimming cost V 5 bases and J 4 bases, with 11 bases left between them. The CDR3 here is CASSTGWGTEAFF. CDR3 coding DNA: TGTGCCAGCAGTACAGGGTGGGGCACTGAAGCTTTCTTT.

This rearrangement joins TRBV5-1 to TRBJ2-1, with 12 bases identical to TRBD2. The CDR3 is 17 residues long. Germline CDR1 reads SGHRS; CDR2 reads YFSETQ. V gave up 3 bases and J gave up 2 bases; unmatched junction bases: 6. The CDR3 DNA reads as TGCGCCAGCAGCTCGGGTACTAGCGGGGGGCCCTACAATGAGCAGTTCTTC. Protein product: CASSSGTSGGPYNEQFF.

V is TRBV25-1 and J is TRBJ2-1; 9 bases are shared with TRBD2. Germline V gene data show CDR1 as MGHDK and CDR2 as SYGVNS. After removal of 3 bases from V and 5 bases from J, the junction contained 5 bases not matched to a gene. The CDR3 length is 15 residues. For the CDR3, the DNA is TGTGCCAGCAGTGAGGGGAGGACTAGCGACAATGAGCAGTTCTTC. It yields the protein CASSEGRTSDNEQFF.

The rearrangement links TRBV7-9 to TRBJ2-7; D is perhaps TRBD2 (6 bases). Germline CDR1 reads SEHNR; CDR2 reads FQNEAQ (reference sequence). The CDR3 extends over 14 amino acids. Trimming took off 1 base at V and 2 bases at J, with 9 bases between the two ends. CDR3 loop: CASSLERGAYEQYF. CDR3 sequence (DNA): TGTGCCAGCAGCTTAGAGCGCGGGGCCTACGAGCAGTACTTC. Together with reference TRBV7-9 and TRBJ2-7, the CDR3 gives the full variable domain: DTGVSQNPRHKITKRGQNVTFRCDPISEHNRLYWYRQTLGQGPEFLTYFQNEAQLEKSRLLSDRFSAERPKGSFSTLEIQRTEQGDSAMYLCASSLERGAYEQYFGPGTRLTVT.

The rearrangement joins TRBV19 to TRBJ2-7, with 9 bases that match TRBD1. The CDR3 extends over 15 amino acids. Germline V gene lookup returns CDR1 LNHDA and CDR2 SQIVND (reference sequence). V dropped 3 bases and J dropped 1; count of bases not matched to a gene: 4. The CDR3 here is CASSIRGTGSYEQYF. The CDR3 region has the DNA TGTGCCAGTAGTATTAGGGGGACAGGGTCCTACGAGCAGTACTTC.

CDR3 region: CASSQEGNNYGYTF. The CDR3, as DNA: TGCGCCAGCAGCCAAGAGGGCAATAACTATGGCTACACCTTC. This chain uses TRBV4-1 with TRBJ1-2, with no clear D. V was clipped by 0 bases and J by 1 base, with 6 bases between them. This CDR3 comprises 14 residues. Germline CDR1 and CDR2: MGHRA and YSYEKL.

The chain links TRBV19 to TRBJ1-2; 9 bases are shared with TRBD1. Unmatched junction bases numbered 6, after V lost 6 bases and J lost 4 bases. The CDR3 is 14 residues long. Germline V CDR1 and CDR2: LNHDA, SQIVND (reference sequence). The CDR3 nucleotides are TGTGCCAGTAGGAAAGGGGACAGGGCCTATGGCTACACCTTC. The encoded protein is CASRKGDRAYGYTF.

The rearrangement joins TRBV6-5 to TRBJ1-2, with D hard to call. Germline V gives CDR1 MNHEY, CDR2 SVGAGI. This CDR3 has 14 residues. V gave up 8 bases and J gave up 4 bases, with 17 bases separating them. CDR3 residues: CASRPGRSGYGYTF. In nucleotides, the CDR3 is TGTGCCAGCCGCCCCGGTCGGTCGGGCTATGGCTACACCTTC.

The V gene is TRBV2, the J gene TRBJ1-2; D might be TRBD1 (5 bases). V dropped 5 bases and J dropped 6 bases, with 16 bases sitting between them. This CDR3 is 14 amino acids long. CDR1 and CDR2 from the germline V gene are SNHLY and FYNNEI. The DNA for the CDR3 is TGTGCCAGCAGTTATTTCGGGCAGGGCAATGGCTACACCTTC. This translates into CASSYFGQGNGYTF.

The J gene is TRBJ2-1, the V gene TRBV18, with 7 nucleotides matching TRBD1. After removal of 4 bases from V and 6 bases from J, the junction contained 6 bases not matched to a gene. The CDR3 sequence is 14 residues long. In germline, CDR1 is KGHSH, CDR2 LQKENI. The CDR3 DNA is TGTGCCAGCTCACAACGACAGGGTAGCAATGAGCAGTTCTTC. Translation gives CASSQRQGSNEQFF.

The genes are TRBV7-3 and TRBJ2-7; no clear D. The CDR3 has 14 amino acids. The germline gives CDR1 SGHTA, CDR2 FQGTGA. V lost 4 bases, J lost 2 bases, and 12 bases lay in between. The CDR3 loop reads CASSSYLEPYEQYF. The CDR3 DNA follows: TGTGCCAGCAGCTCCTACCTAGAGCCCTACGAGCAGTACTTC. Complete variable domain (other parts from reference TRBV7-3 and TRBJ2-7): GAGVSQTPSNKVTEKGKYVELRCDPISGHTALYWYRQSLGQGPEFLIYFQGTGAADDSGLPNDRFFAVRPEGSVSTLKIQRTERGDSAVYLCASSSYLEPYEQYFGPGTRLTVT.

The gene calls are TRBV4-1 and TRBJ2-1; 8 positions match TRBD1. V lost 1 base and J lost 9; bases outside the gene matches: 11. Germline V gene sequence: CDR1 MGHRA, CDR2 YSYEKL. This CDR3 spans 16 amino acids. DNA of the CDR3: TGCGCCAGCAGCCAAGGGGCCGCCGGGACAGGCACTGAGCAGTTCTTC. Encoded protein: CASSQGAAGTGTEQFF.

J is TRBJ1-2 and V is TRBV4-3; D remains unclear. V was trimmed by 0 bases and J by 5 bases, leaving 7 bases between them. The germline V gene has CDR1 LGHNA and CDR2 YSLEER. This CDR3 comprises 13 residues. For the CDR3, the DNA is TGCGCCAGCAGCCAAGATATACAGTATGGCTACACCTTC. Residues: CASSQDIQYGYTF.

V gene TRBV5-1 combines with J gene TRBJ1-3, with a weak D call TRBD1 (5 bases). The germline V gene encodes CDR1 SGHRS and CDR2 YFSETQ. The CDR3 spans 13 residues. With 3 bases removed from V and 4 bases from J, the gap between germline ends came to 8 bases. CDR3 DNA sequence: TGCGCCAGCAGCTCGGGACTAGGAAACACCATATATTTT. Translation: CASSSGLGNTIYF.